Sequencing of this TCR beta chain was carried out in a study of blood T cell repertoires in COVID-19. On the study more broadly: The cDNA or gDNA used as material had been derived from T cells, B-cell-depleted T cells, or PBMCs.

Original processing methods: Counts of nucleated cells, estimated from reference gene primer amplification, were obtained. Here immunoSEQ multiplex PCR was the method, and the copy in TCRdb shows in-frame clones only, minus some. That table supplies the V and J calls and clone size; D and trimming were determined from the DNA. This table holds 350,000 or so clones, 80% to 95% found once. Recruitment covered about two dozen US areas and drew participants whose ages spanned roughly 18 to 95 years. Recovery among Cohort 3 donors was established by two negative PCRs, clearance, or symptom resolution. Germline V gene lookup returns CDR1 MGHRA and CDR2 YSYEKL. The CDR3 extends over 15 amino acids. V shed 1 base and J shed 5 bases, with 15 bases lying between them.

The gene calls are TRBV4-1 and TRBJ2-7; a possible D gene is TRBD1 (5 bases). The source of this sequence is a woman in her 30s who had recovered from COVID-19. Input material: PBMCs or T cells enriched from blood (not recorded which). The CDR3 sequence: CASSQVRERLHEQYF. Written as DNA, the CDR3 is TGCGCCAGCAGCCAAGTCAGGGAAAGGCTTCACGAGCAGTACTTC.